This entry lists 32 T cell receptor beta chains sequenced from one sample in a study of blood T cell repertoires in COVID-19 (dated by TCRdb to the early 2020s). Receptors were amplified or captured by the immunoSEQ multiplex PCR assay. Drawn from immuneACCESS, this table holds only the in-frame rearrangements with V and J called that TCRdb kept. Clones are partly lost; checked studies trace under half to an unresolved V gene and leave the rest unexplained. In all, the sample holds more than 90,000 clones, and roughly 87% of those were seen once. The ten largest account for 15% to 20% of the sample. The sample consisted of peripheral blood. The receptors shown here come from a woman aged 60-75 years with COVID-19, enrolled during active disease.

The chain links TRBV7-2 to TRBJ2-7, with 16 bases that match TRBD2. With 4 bases clipped from V and 4 bases from J, the junction kept 7 bases outside the gene matches. Germline V gene lookup returns CDR1 SGHTA and CDR2 FQGNSA. The CDR3 loop spans 17 amino acids. The CDR3 spells CASSSGTSGGARYEQYF. The CDR3 DNA follows: TGTGCCAGCAGCTCCGGGACTAGCGGGGGGGCGAGGTACGAGCAGTACTTC.

The genes are TRBV9 and TRBJ1-2; maybe TRBD1 (6 bases). The ends were cut back, 0 bases at V and 5 bases at J, with 14 bases in the middle. The CDR3 has 15 residues. Per the germline V gene, CDR1 is SGDLS and CDR2 is YYNGEE. This chain's CDR3 is CASSVDSRTAYGYTF. The CDR3 DNA sequence: TGTGCCAGCAGCGTAGATTCGCGGACAGCGTATGGCTACACCTTC.

The rearrangement links TRBV18 to TRBJ2-7, with D possibly TRBD1 on 5 matching bases. The germline V and J ends were trimmed by 3 bases and 9 bases, with 18 bases remaining between them. CDR3 length equals 14 residues. Germline loops: CDR1 KGHSH, CDR2 LQKENI. CDR3 loop: CASSPPGPVILQYF. The CDR3 coding sequence is TGTGCCAGCTCACCCCCAGGGCCCGTAATTCTGCAGTACTTC.

The V call is TRBV15, the J call TRBJ2-2, with 12 bases that match TRBD2. The CDR3 has 15 amino acids. After removal of 5 bases from V and 3 bases from J, the junction contained 1 base not matched to a gene. CDR1 and CDR2 (germline): LNHNV, YYDKDF (reference sequence). The CDR3 spells CATSGLAGYTGELFF. DNA for the CDR3: TGTGCCACCAGCGGACTAGCGGGGTACACCGGGGAGCTGTTTTTT.

The chain carries TRBV10-3 and TRBJ2-7; a possible D gene is TRBD2 (5 bases). V was trimmed by 6 bases and J by 3 bases, leaving 12 bases between them. Germline loops: CDR1 ENHRY, CDR2 SYGVKD. The CDR3 extends over 13 amino acids. The CDR3 nucleotides read TGTGCCATCAGCCCCAATGAGGGCTACGAGCAGTACTTC. Protein: CAISPNEGYEQYF.

V is TRBV2 and J is TRBJ1-1; 9 nucleotides match TRBD1. The CDR3 consists of 14 residues. The germline gives CDR1 SNHLY, CDR2 FYNNEI. V lost 6 bases and J lost 4; bases outside the gene matches: 6. The CDR3 nucleotides are TGTGCCAGCAGCGCCGGACAGGGGTCCACTGAAGCTTTCTTT. Translating gives CASSAGQGSTEAFF.

This sequence joins TRBV19 and TRBJ1-3; TRBD1 aligns across 9 bases. V shed 5 bases, J shed 3 bases, and the junction held 5 bases outside the gene matches. This CDR3 has 15 amino acids. Germline V lookup: CDR1 LNHDA, CDR2 SQIVND (reference sequence). CDR3 protein: CASSLQGADGNTIYF. DNA for the CDR3: TGTGCCAGTAGTTTACAGGGGGCAGATGGAAACACCATATATTTT. The complete variable domain, with remaining parts taken from reference TRBV19 and TRBJ1-3, reads DGGITQSPKYLFRKEGQNVTLSCEQNLNHDAMYWYRQDPGQGLRLIYYSQIVNDFQKGDIAEGYSVSREKKESFPLTVTSAQKNPTAFYLCASSLQGADGNTIYFGEGSWLTVV.

This chain links TRBV2 with TRBJ2-7; 7 nucleotides line up with TRBD1. There are 15 residues in the CDR3. Germline V CDR1 and CDR2: SNHLY, FYNNEI. With V trimmed by 4 bases and J by 2 bases, 8 bases remained unmatched. The CDR3 sequence is CASSGPGQLTYEQYF. CDR3 DNA sequence: TGTGCCAGCAGTGGTCCGGGACAGCTCACCTACGAGCAGTACTTC.

This clone was seen just once. This CDR3 reads CASSYRRVSNTIYF. The CDR3 DNA reads as TGTGCCAGCAGCTATCGCAGGGTATCAAACACCATATATTTT. This rearrangement joins TRBV7-8 to TRBJ1-3, with a possible D match to TRBD1 (5 bases). The ends were cut back, 4 bases at V and 6 bases at J, with 13 bases in the middle. The germline V gene has CDR1 SGHVS and CDR2 FQNEAQ. The CDR3 has 14 amino acids.

V is TRBV19 and J is TRBJ1-4; 9 bases are a match to TRBD1. The CDR3 spans 15 residues. Trimming took 5 bases from V and 7 from J; bases not matched to a gene: 8. Germline V lookup: CDR1 LNHDA, CDR2 SQIVND (reference sequence). CDR3 sequence (DNA): TGTGCCAGTAGTCTTCCGGGACAGGGAGGTGAAAAACTGTTTTTT. Translation gives CASSLPGQGGEKLFF.

This sequence joins TRBV2 and TRBJ2-5; D is perhaps TRBD2 (6 bases). The CDR3 extends over 15 amino acids. The germline CDR1 and CDR2 sequences are SNHLY and FYNNEI. Trimming shortened V by 3 bases and J by 0 bases, and 11 bases separated the two germline ends. In DNA, the CDR3 is TGTGCCAGCAGTGAGGCGGGGTCCCACCAAGAGACCCAGTACTTC. This encodes CASSEAGSHQETQYF. Combining the CDR3 with reference TRBV2 and TRBJ2-5 gives the whole variable domain EPEVTQTPSHQVTQMGQEVILRCVPISNHLYFYWYRQILGQKVEFLVSFYNNEISEKSEIFDDQFSVERPDGSNFTLKIRSTKLEDSAMYFCASSEAGSHQETQYFGPGTRLLVL.

V and J are TRBV6-4 and TRBJ2-3; 10 bases are shared with TRBD2. The CDR3 runs 13 residues. Germline trimming cut 6 bases from V and 5 bases from J; bases unmatched to any gene: 2. The V gene's germline CDR1 is MRHNA and CDR2 SNTAGT. The CDR3 sequence: CASSSGGEDTQYF. The CDR3 DNA follows: TGTGCCAGCAGCAGCGGGGGGGAAGATACGCAGTATTTT.

The chain recombines TRBV6-5 with TRBJ2-3, with a possible D match to TRBD2 (6 bases). CDR1 MNHEY and CDR2 SVGAGI come from the germline V gene. The CDR3 consists of 16 residues. The ends were cut back, 0 bases at V and 6 bases at J, with 16 bases in the middle. DNA of the CDR3: TGTGCCAGCAGTTACTCCGCGGGACTTGGGTCGGATACGCAGTATTTT. Translation: CASSYSAGLGSDTQYF.

This clone was picked up one time. The chain links TRBV9 to TRBJ1-1, with a tentative D call TRBD1 (6 bases). V was cut by 2 bases and J by 0 bases, with 11 bases left in between. This CDR3 has 15 amino acids. The germline V gene has CDR1 SGDLS and CDR2 YYNGEE. The CDR3 DNA sequence: TGTGCCAGCAGCGTCCAGGGGACTATGAACACTGAAGCTTTCTTT. Translated: CASSVQGTMNTEAFF. Drawing the rest from reference TRBV9 and TRBJ1-1, the complete variable domain is DSGVTQTPKHLITATGQRVTLRCSPRSGDLSVYWYQQSLDQGLQFLIQYYNGEERAKGNILERFSAQQFPDLHSELNLSSLELGDSALYFCASSVQGTMNTEAFFGQGTRLTVV.

This chain links TRBV3-1 (or the pseudogene TRBV3-2) with TRBJ2-5, with TRBD2 identical over 11 bases. V dropped 4 bases and J dropped 3; count of bases not matched to a gene: 4. The V gene's germline CDR1 is LGHDT and CDR2 YNNKEL (reference sequence). The CDR3 sequence is 15 residues long. This chain's CDR3 is CASSRTSGYEETQYF. CDR3 DNA: TGTGCCAGCAGCCGGACTAGCGGGTATGAAGAGACCCAGTACTTC.

CDR3 region: CASSTRTVRYQPQHF. DNA of the CDR3: TGTGCCAGTAGTACCCGGACAGTTCGATATCAGCCCCAGCATTTT. The genes are TRBV19 and TRBJ1-5; a possible D gene is TRBD1 (6 bases). CDR1 is LNHDA, CDR2 SQIVND, per germline (reference sequence). CDR3 length: 15 amino acids. V dropped 4 bases and J dropped 5 bases, with 15 bases sitting between them.

The chain links TRBV2 to TRBJ1-1; D possibly corresponds to TRBD1 (6 bases). V was shortened by 4 bases and J by 5 bases, with 17 bases between the two germline ends. Germline values: CDR1 SNHLY, CDR2 FYNNEI. This CDR3 is 15 amino acids long. The CDR3 region has the DNA TGTGCCAGCAGTGTGCGACAGGCGCCGAGGACTGAAGCTTTCTTT. Its translation: CASSVRQAPRTEAFF. Together with reference TRBV2 and TRBJ1-1, the CDR3 gives the full variable domain: EPEVTQTPSHQVTQMGQEVILRCVPISNHLYFYWYRQILGQKVEFLVSFYNNEISEKSEIFDDQFSVERPDGSNFTLKIRSTKLEDSAMYFCASSVRQAPRTEAFFGQGTRLTVV.

This sequence joins TRBV7-2 and TRBJ1-5; D possibly corresponds to TRBD1 (6 bases). Germline V gives CDR1 SGHTA, CDR2 FQGNSA. The CDR3 is 15 residues long. V lost 5 bases and J 0 bases, leaving 11 bases between the germline ends. The CDR3 sequence is CASSPQGTSNQPQHF. In DNA, the CDR3 is TGTGCCAGCAGCCCTCAGGGGACTAGCAATCAGCCCCAGCATTTT.

This clone has more than one count but fewer than ten. In nucleotides, the CDR3 is TGTGCCAGCAGTCATCGGGGGACAGGGCATACTAACTATGGCTACACCTTC. Amino acids: CASSHRGTGHTNYGYTF. J is TRBJ1-2 and V is TRBV6-2 or TRBV6-3, with 9 nucleotides matching TRBD1. With 5 bases clipped from V and 0 bases from J, the junction kept 10 bases outside the gene matches. The CDR3 totals 17 residues. Per the germline V gene, CDR1 is MNHEY and CDR2 is SVGEGT.

The chain combines TRBV7-3 with TRBJ2-3, with D perhaps matching TRBD2 (6 bases). Trimming stripped 3 bases from V and 1 base from J, with 11 bases between. Germline V CDR1 and CDR2: SGHTA, FQGTGA. There are 15 residues in the CDR3. The CDR3 is CASSFHTGGTDTQYF. The CDR3 DNA reads TGTGCCAGCAGCTTTCACACGGGAGGCACAGATACGCAGTATTTT.

The CDR3 spells CASSQDPGGETGLNQPQHF. DNA for the CDR3: TGCGCCAGCAGCCAAGATCCCGGGGGAGAGACAGGGCTCAATCAGCCCCAGCATTTT. The rearrangement uses TRBV4-3 and TRBJ1-5, with TRBD1 matching over 7 bases. The CDR3 covers 19 residues. CDR1 is LGHNA, CDR2 YSLEER, per germline. V gave up 0 bases and J gave up 3 bases; unmatched junction bases: 14.

The count of this clone is one. The chain uses TRBV6-1 and TRBJ2-3, with 11 bases identical to TRBD2. The CDR3 extends over 16 amino acids. The V and J ends lost 4 bases and 1 base, in that order; junction bases with no gene match: 4. The germline CDR1 and CDR2 sequences are MNHNS and SASEGT. This chain's CDR3 is CASSAMGLAGTDTQYF. The CDR3, as DNA: TGTGCCAGCAGTGCCATGGGACTAGCGGGCACAGATACGCAGTATTTT.

The V and J genes are TRBV27 and TRBJ2-1; TRBD1 aligns across 8 bases. The CDR3 is 16 residues long. CDR1 MNHEY and CDR2 SMNVEV come from the germline V gene (reference sequence). Losses at the gene ends were 2 bases for V and 3 bases for J; bases not matched to a gene: 6. The CDR3 sequence is CASSLEAGGLYNEQFF. The CDR3 bases are TGTGCCAGCAGTTTAGAGGCAGGGGGCCTCTACAATGAGCAGTTCTTC.

The chain is built from TRBV18 and TRBJ1-4, with D maybe TRBD1 (5 bases). V was clipped by 7 bases and J by 8 bases, with 17 bases between them. The V gene's germline CDR1 is KGHSH and CDR2 LQKENI. This CDR3 has 14 amino acids. CDR3: CASYRWGVWEKLFF. CDR3 coding DNA: TGTGCCAGCTACCGCTGGGGGGTGTGGGAAAAACTGTTTTTT.

The gene calls are TRBV6-1 and TRBJ1-1; D is perhaps TRBD1 (6 bases). The germline V and J ends were trimmed by 2 bases and 5 bases, with 12 bases remaining between them. Germline V gene data show CDR1 as MNHNS and CDR2 as SASEGT. The CDR3 consists of 14 residues. The CDR3 protein is CASSERRGLTEAFF. The CDR3 nucleotides read TGTGCCAGCAGTGAACGCAGGGGTTTAACTGAAGCTTTCTTT.

The gene calls are TRBV7-2 and TRBJ1-3; D is perhaps TRBD1 (6 bases). This CDR3 spans 15 amino acids. CDR1 SGHTA and CDR2 FQGNSA come from the germline V gene. Trimming cost V 4 bases and J 6 bases, with 16 bases left between them. CDR3 amino acids: CASSSRGSFENTIYF. The CDR3 region has the DNA TGTGCCAGCAGCTCGAGGGGGTCGTTTGAAAACACCATATATTTT.

This clone was detected only once. The genes are TRBV6-1 and TRBJ1-6; D gene ambiguous. The V gene lost 1 base and the J gene lost 4 bases, with 11 bases spanning the gap. CDR3 size: 16 residues. The germline V gene has CDR1 MNHNS and CDR2 SASEGT. CDR3 sequence reads: CASSEGIWEYNSPLHF. In DNA form, the CDR3 reads TGTGCCAGCAGTGAAGGAATTTGGGAGTATAATTCACCCCTCCACTTT.

The chain recombines TRBV7-9 with TRBJ2-1; 9 bases fit TRBD1. V was clipped by 5 bases and J by 4 bases; unmatched bases: 9. CDR3 length equals 16 residues. Germline CDR1 reads SEHNR; CDR2 reads FQNEAQ (reference sequence). CDR3 sequence: CASSLSKTGGYNEQFF. The CDR3 DNA reads as TGTGCCAGCAGCCTCTCTAAGACAGGGGGGTACAATGAGCAGTTCTTC.

The rearrangement links TRBV5-1 to TRBJ1-6, with TRBD1 matching 7 bases. The CDR3 consists of 17 residues. Trimming took 5 bases from V and 0 from J; bases not matched to a gene: 8. Germline CDR1 is SGHRS and CDR2 is YFSETQ. This chain's CDR3 is CASRTGNGRSYNSPLHF. As DNA, the CDR3 is TGCGCCAGCAGGACAGGGAATGGACGCTCCTATAATTCACCCCTCCACTTT. The complete variable domain, with remaining parts taken from reference TRBV5-1 and TRBJ1-6, reads KAGVTQTPRYLIKTRGQQVTLSCSPISGHRSVSWYQQTPGQGLQFLFEYFSETQRNKGNFPGRFSGRQFSNSRSEMNVSTLELGDSALYLCASRTGNGRSYNSPLHFGNGTRLTVT.

This clone was picked up one time. The rearrangement links TRBV7-8 to TRBJ1-5, with TRBD1 identical over 9 bases. Germline V gives CDR1 SGHVS, CDR2 FQNEAQ. This CDR3 has 16 amino acids. Trimming at V came to 6 bases and at J to 2 bases, leaving 8 bases not matched to a gene. CDR3 sequence reads: CASRRDRARGNQPQHF. For the CDR3, the DNA is TGTGCCAGCAGGCGGGACAGGGCAAGGGGCAATCAGCCCCAGCATTTT.

The chain has TRBV9 and TRBJ1-1, with D unclear. Trimming stripped 0 bases from V and 2 bases from J, with 8 bases between. CDR1 SGDLS and CDR2 YYNGEE come from the germline V gene. This CDR3 spans 14 amino acids. The CDR3 DNA sequence: TGTGCCAGCAGCGTAGTTGGCAGTAACACTGAAGCTTTCTTT. Translating it yields CASSVVGSNTEAFF. Full variable domain (remainder filled in from reference TRBV9 and TRBJ1-1): DSGVTQTPKHLITATGQRVTLRCSPRSGDLSVYWYQQSLDQGLQFLIQYYNGEERAKGNILERFSAQQFPDLHSELNLSSLELGDSALYFCASSVVGSNTEAFFGQGTRLTVV.

This clone was detected only once. J is TRBJ1-2 and V is TRBV24-1; D gene unclear. The CDR3 has 12 amino acids. Trimming pared 5 bases from V and 2 bases from J, leaving 5 bases between. Per germline, CDR1 KGHDR and CDR2 SFDVKD. CDR3 bases: TGTGCCACCAGTGTGGCCAACTATGGCTACACCTTC. Translation: CATSVANYGYTF.